Below, 22 T cell receptor beta chains from the same sample are listed, as sequenced in a study of control samples from healthy donors and cancer patients. Assay used: immunoSEQ multiplex PCR; TCRdb lists only in-frame clones, some missing. The repertoire holds about 120,000 clones, with more than 80% as singletons. The sample taken for sequencing was blood. These receptors all stem from a man in his fifties in good health.

The V and J genes are TRBV25-1 and TRBJ1-1; D might be TRBD1 (5 bases). Germline V gene lookup returns CDR1 MGHDK and CDR2 SYGVNS. V was cut by 6 bases and J by 0 bases, with 11 bases left in between. The CDR3 totals 14 residues. CDR3 DNA: TGTGCCAGCAGAACGGGACCCTTGAACACTGAAGCTTTCTTT. Translation: CASRTGPLNTEAFF.

The V and J genes are TRBV7-2 and TRBJ2-2; possibly TRBD1 for D (6 bases). The length of the CDR3 is 16 residues. The germline gives CDR1 SGHTA, CDR2 FQGNSA. Trimming left V 5 bases short and J 1 base short, with 14 bases between. The CDR3 spells CASSLQGSRNTGELFF. CDR3 nucleotide sequence: TGTGCCAGCAGCCTACAGGGAAGCAGGAACACCGGGGAGCTGTTTTTT.

This clone was seen a single time. In the same sample, other DNA sequences code for this CDR3. V and J are TRBV9 and TRBJ2-2; unclear D gene. This CDR3 has 15 amino acids. Germline V CDR1 and CDR2: SGDLS, YYNGEE. Trimming left V 0 bases short and J 1 base short, with 7 bases between. CDR3 region: CASSVGTVNTGELFF. DNA of the CDR3: TGTGCCAGCAGCGTAGGGACGGTGAACACCGGGGAGCTGTTTTTT.

This clone was counted between two and nine times. The V call is TRBV13, the J call TRBJ1-1, with a possible D match to TRBD1 (6 bases). There are 14 residues in the CDR3. The V gene's germline CDR1 is PRHDT and CDR2 FYEKMQ (reference sequence). V lost 5 bases, J lost 5 bases, and 15 bases lay in between. For the CDR3, the DNA is TGTGCCAGCAGCCCGGAACAGGGAGGTACTGAAGCTTTCTTT. The encoded protein is CASSPEQGGTEAFF.

The CDR3 DNA sequence: TGTGCCAGCAGCCGGACATATTCTGACACTGAAGCTTTCTTT. Translating gives CASSRTYSDTEAFF. J is TRBJ1-1 and V is TRBV7-6; D possibly corresponds to TRBD1 (5 bases). V lost 5 bases and J 3 bases, leaving 13 bases between the germline ends. In germline, CDR1 is SGHVS, CDR2 FNYEAQ. This CDR3 is built from 14 residues.

The V gene is TRBV15, the J gene TRBJ2-1; D unresolved. CDR3 length: 17 residues. CDR1 is LNHNV and CDR2 is YYDKDF in the germline V gene (reference sequence). Deletions cut 1 base from V and 6 bases from J, with 19 bases between. Written as DNA, the CDR3 is TGTGCCACCAGCAGAGCCTTCATAGGGCCATTGGGCAATGAGCAGTTCTTC. As protein: CATSRAFIGPLGNEQFF.

The chain has TRBV27 and TRBJ2-7; D is ambiguous. Between the trimmed V and J ends, which lost 5 bases and 2 bases, there was a span of 13 bases. Germline CDR1 is MNHEY and CDR2 is SMNVEV (reference sequence). The CDR3 is made up of 14 amino acids. CDR3 protein: CASSPRGRTYEQYF. As DNA, the CDR3 is TGTGCCAGCAGTCCCCGTGGCAGAACCTACGAGCAGTACTTC.

The chain carries TRBV3-1 (or the pseudogene TRBV3-2) and TRBJ1-1; no clear D gene. CDR1 and CDR2 from the germline V gene are LGHDT and YNNKEL (reference sequence). CDR3 length: 14 residues. Trimming took off 1 base at V and 5 bases at J, with 11 bases between the two ends. This chain's CDR3 is CASSQGRLRTEAFF. CDR3 nucleotides: TGTGCCAGCAGCCAAGGTCGGCTGAGGACTGAAGCTTTCTTT.

This chain joins TRBV9 and TRBJ1-6; D possibly corresponds to TRBD1 (6 bases). Per the germline V gene, CDR1 is SGDLS and CDR2 is YYNGEE. This CDR3 has 14 amino acids. The germline V and J ends were trimmed by 3 bases and 7 bases, with 11 bases remaining between them. The DNA of the CDR3 is TGTGCCAGCAGCGGGACAGTCCTGAATTCACCCCTCCACTTT. Residues: CASSGTVLNSPLHF. The full variable domain, with the rest looked up from reference TRBV9 and TRBJ1-6, is DSGVTQTPKHLITATGQRVTLRCSPRSGDLSVYWYQQSLDQGLQFLIQYYNGEERAKGNILERFSAQQFPDLHSELNLSSLELGDSALYFCASSGTVLNSPLHFGNGTRLTVT.

The rearrangement uses TRBV5-4 and TRBJ2-1; D is unclear. Germline V lookup: CDR1 SGHNT, CDR2 YYREEE (reference sequence). This CDR3 is 13 amino acids long. Between the trimmed V and J ends, which lost 1 base and 5 bases, there was a span of 7 bases. CDR3 DNA: TGTGCCAGCAGCTTGAGTGGAAACAATGAGCAGTTCTTC. Protein sequence: CASSLSGNNEQFF.

The J gene is TRBJ2-6, the V gene TRBV5-4, with unresolved D. The CDR3 consists of 14 residues. Per the germline V gene, CDR1 is SGHNT and CDR2 is YYREEE (reference sequence). Between the trimmed V and J ends, which lost 2 bases and 0 bases, there was a span of 3 bases. The CDR3 sequence is CASSFSSGANVLTF. In DNA, the CDR3 is TGTGCCAGCAGCTTTAGCTCTGGGGCCAACGTCCTGACTTTC. The full variable domain, with the rest looked up from reference TRBV5-4 and TRBJ2-6, is ETGVTQSPTHLIKTRGQQVTLRCSSQSGHNTVSWYQQALGQGPQFIFQYYREEENGRGNFPPRFSGLQFPNYSSELNVNALELDDSALYLCASSFSSGANVLTFGAGSRLTVL.

This clone has a single count. The chain carries TRBV18 and TRBJ1-2; the D is unclear. Germline CDR1 is KGHSH and CDR2 is LQKENI. The germline V and J ends were trimmed by 4 bases and 0 bases, with 21 bases remaining between them. The CDR3 extends over 18 amino acids. The DNA of the CDR3 is TGTGCCAGCTCACGAGAGTTGGGCAGGATCCCCTCTAACTATGGCTACACCTTC. This sequence encodes CASSRELGRIPSNYGYTF.

The rearrangement joins TRBV4-2 to TRBJ1-6; 7 nucleotides line up with TRBD1. Looked up from germline, CDR1 is LGHNA and CDR2 is YNFKEQ. The CDR3 totals 14 residues. Trimming took 1 base from V and 15 from J; bases not matched to a gene: 9. The CDR3 DNA is TGTGCCAGCAGCCAAGGTCGAGACAGGGAGGTCCTCCACTTT. Translation: CASSQGRDREVLHF.

The chain carries TRBV14 and TRBJ2-7; a weak D match, TRBD2 (5 bases). The CDR3 spans 14 residues. Germline V gives CDR1 SGHDN, CDR2 FVKESK. Trimming removed 6 bases at V and 1 base at J, with 13 bases between. The CDR3 DNA sequence: TGTGCCAGCAGTCCCCCCGAGGGATCCTACGAGCAGTACTTC. It specifies CASSPPEGSYEQYF.

V and J are TRBV10-3 and TRBJ2-3; 8 bases agree with TRBD2. This CDR3 has 15 residues. Germline V CDR1 and CDR2: ENHRY, SYGVKD. The ends lost 2 bases at V and 4 bases at J; junction bases unmatched: 5. CDR3: CAISEDRGGADTQYF. The CDR3 DNA is TGTGCCATCAGTGAGGACCGGGGGGGAGCAGATACGCAGTATTTT.

This chain joins TRBV9 and TRBJ1-3, with D possibly being TRBD1 (5 bases). Deletions cut 0 bases from V and 8 bases from J, with 15 bases between. Germline CDR1 reads SGDLS; CDR2 reads YYNGEE. There are 15 residues in the CDR3. CDR3 in DNA: TGTGCCAGCAGCGTAGGAGGTGGGGCCACCTACACCATATATTTT. Amino acids: CASSVGGGATYTIYF. Looking up the rest from reference TRBV9 and TRBJ1-3 gives the full variable domain: DSGVTQTPKHLITATGQRVTLRCSPRSGDLSVYWYQQSLDQGLQFLIQYYNGEERAKGNILERFSAQQFPDLHSELNLSSLELGDSALYFCASSVGGGATYTIYFGEGSWLTVV.

This clone was observed a single time. J is TRBJ1-2 and V is TRBV7-8, with 9 bases that match TRBD1. Germline assignment: CDR1 SGHVS and CDR2 FQNEAQ. The CDR3 totals 18 residues. The trim removed 5 bases at V and 1 base at J, leaving 14 bases unmatched. CDR3 sequence: CASSRGQGYPKVNYGYTF. The CDR3 DNA follows: TGTGCCAGCAGCCGGGGACAGGGCTATCCAAAGGTTAACTATGGCTACACCTTC.

This clone was detected once. The rearrangement uses TRBV9 and TRBJ1-4, with unresolved D. This CDR3 has 13 residues. Germline CDR1 SGDLS, CDR2 YYNGEE. V was shortened by 3 bases and J by 4 bases, with 7 bases between the two germline ends. The CDR3: CASSGRGNEKLFF. The CDR3 DNA follows: TGTGCCAGCAGCGGACGGGGTAATGAAAAACTGTTTTTT.

V gene TRBV6-1 combines with J gene TRBJ1-2; D ambiguous. This CDR3 is 15 amino acids long. Germline V gives CDR1 MNHNS, CDR2 SASEGT. V lost 2 bases and J lost 8, with 18 bases in between. This CDR3 reads CASSESLGLRAGYTF. CDR3 nucleotide sequence: TGTGCCAGCAGTGAATCATTGGGCCTGAGAGCGGGCTACACCTTC.

This clone appeared a single time. This sequence joins TRBV10-3 and TRBJ2-2, with 9 bases aligning to TRBD1. The CDR3 runs 15 residues. Germline values: CDR1 ENHRY, CDR2 SYGVKD. Trimming removed 10 bases from V and 5 bases from J; junction bases left unmatched: 11. CDR3: CATRPGTGNTGELFF. Written as DNA, the CDR3 is TGTGCCACCAGACCCGGGACAGGGAATACCGGGGAGCTGTTTTTT.

The CDR3 loop is CASSPDRGNSPLHF. The CDR3 coding sequence is TGTGCCAGCAGCCCGGACAGGGGAAATTCACCCCTCCACTTT. The chain is built from TRBV7-8 and TRBJ1-6, with 9 bases fitting TRBD1. Looked up from germline, CDR1 is SGHVS and CDR2 is FQNEAQ. This CDR3 comprises 14 residues. V shed 5 bases, J shed 7 bases, and the junction held 3 bases outside the gene matches.

This chain links TRBV29-1 with TRBJ2-7; the D call may be TRBD1 or TRBD2 (5 bases each). Deletions cut 6 bases from V and 3 bases from J, with 21 bases between. This CDR3 comprises 15 residues. Germline CDR1 is SQVTM and CDR2 is ANQGSEA. CDR3 sequence: CSVARDPGSVYEQYF. Here the CDR3 DNA reads TGCAGCGTCGCCCGGGACCCAGGTTCAGTCTACGAGCAGTACTTC.